The 25 T cell receptor beta chains reported below all come from one sample, sequenced in a study of cytomegalovirus exposure and HLA in healthy donors. Both 60 Vbeta primers and 13 Jbeta primers went into the PCR. Sequencing used immunoSEQ multiplex PCR; TCRdb keeps in-frame clones, though not all of them. The repertoire holds 150,000 or so clones, with over 70% as singletons. Sequencing was performed on PBMCs. All receptors come from a man between 45 and 60 years old in good health and CMV-seropositive.

The chain employs TRBV28 and TRBJ1-4; TRBD1 is a possible D gene (6 bases). V lost 3 bases and J 8 bases, leaving 10 bases between the germline ends. The CDR3 runs to 13 residues. CDR1 and CDR2 (germline): MDHEN, SYDVKM. CDR3 in DNA: TGTGCCAGCAGTTTGGCAGGGGACGAAAAACTGTTTTTT. Amino acids: CASSLAGDEKLFF.

V gene TRBV6-5 combines with J gene TRBJ2-7; 7 bases align to TRBD2. Germline CDR1 and CDR2: MNHEY and SVGAGI. CDR3 length equals 15 residues. The ends lost 0 bases at V and 4 bases at J; junction bases unmatched: 6. As DNA, the CDR3 is TGTGCCAGCAGTTACTCCAGGACTAGTATGTACGAGCAGTACTTC. Translating it yields CASSYSRTSMYEQYF.

The genes are TRBV18 and TRBJ1-5; a possible D gene is TRBD1 (5 bases). Trimming left V 3 bases short and J 5 bases short, with 8 bases between. The germline CDR1 and CDR2 sequences are KGHSH and LQKENI. This CDR3 comprises 13 residues. The CDR3 reads CASSPQGHQPQHF. In nucleotides, the CDR3 is TGTGCCAGCTCACCCCAGGGTCATCAGCCCCAGCATTTT.

In the case of this clone: One end of the junction is discordant with germline, which a read error may explain. The same CDR3 is also encoded by other DNA sequences in this sample. This chain connects TRBV13 to TRBJ2-3, with TRBD2 matching 8 bases. The CDR3 contains 18 residues. The germline gives CDR1 PRHDT, CDR2 FYEKMQ (reference sequence). In DNA form, the CDR3 reads TGTGCCAGCAGCTTAGGTTATTTCGGGGGGGGTAGCACAGACACGCAGTATTTT. Its protein is CASSLGYFGGGSTDTQYF.

This chain links TRBV2 with TRBJ1-2; 8 bases align to TRBD1. The CDR3 has 13 amino acids. With 4 bases clipped from V and 8 bases from J, the junction kept 6 bases outside the gene matches. Looked up from germline, CDR1 is SNHLY and CDR2 is FYNNEI. The CDR3 region is CASSVTGEEGYTF. The CDR3, as DNA: TGTGCCAGCAGTGTGACAGGGGAGGAAGGCTACACCTTC.

This sequence joins TRBV28 and TRBJ1-1; 7 positions agree with TRBD1. Germline CDR1 reads MDHEN; CDR2 reads SYDVKM. With V trimmed by 6 bases and J by 9 bases, 16 bases remained unmatched. The length of the CDR3 is 15 residues. The CDR3 loop is CASSSSRTGLSKAFF. Written as DNA, the CDR3 is TGTGCCAGCAGCTCGTCCCGGACAGGCCTGAGTAAAGCTTTCTTT.

CDR3 sequence (DNA): TGTGCCACCAGCAGAGCCTCGATCATGGGCGGCTACACCTTC. It specifies CATSRASIMGGYTF. The rearrangement uses TRBV15 and TRBJ1-2; no firm D call. CDR3 length: 14 amino acids. V was trimmed by 1 base and J by 8 bases, leaving 14 bases between them. Per germline, CDR1 LNHNV and CDR2 YYDKDF (reference sequence). The full variable domain, its missing parts supplied by reference TRBV15 and TRBJ1-2, is DAMVIQNPRYQVTQFGKPVTLSCSQTLNHNVMYWYQQKSSQAPKLLFHYYDKDFNNEADTPDNFQSRRPNTSFCFLDIRSPGLGDTAMYLCATSRASIMGGYTFGSGTRLTVV.

This chain uses TRBV21-1 with TRBJ2-2; no DNA check was done on the table's D call, TRBD2. TRBV21-1 is deemed a pseudogene. The CDR3 is made up of 16 amino acids. The CDR3 region is CASSMVGRVNTGELFF. The CDR3 DNA reads as TGTGCCAGCAGCATGGTAGGGCGGGTTAACACCGGGGAGCTGTTTTTT.

V usage is TRBV6-6 and J usage is TRBJ2-1; a possible D gene is TRBD2 (5 bases). There are 16 residues in the CDR3. V was cut by 6 bases and J by 3 bases, with 18 bases left in between. Germline CDR1 and CDR2: MNHNY and SVGAGI (reference sequence). In DNA form, the CDR3 reads TGTGCCAGCAGAAGTTTAGCGCGGGCCAGCTACAATGAGCAGTTCTTC. Residues: CASRSLARASYNEQFF.

The genes are TRBV19 and TRBJ1-2; 9 nucleotides match TRBD1. With V trimmed by 3 bases and J by 2 bases, 7 bases remained unmatched. Germline V gene lookup returns CDR1 LNHDA and CDR2 SQIVND (reference sequence). CDR3 length: 16 residues. For the CDR3, the DNA is TGTGCCAGTAGTATCGGAGGACAGGGGAGAAACTATGGCTACACCTTC. Protein: CASSIGGQGRNYGYTF.

This clone turned up a few times. The V and J genes are TRBV25-1 and TRBJ1-4, with D possibly TRBD1 on 5 matching bases. CDR1 MGHDK and CDR2 SYGVNS come from the germline V gene. CDR3 length: 16 amino acids. Trimming removed 3 bases from V and 4 bases from J, with 15 bases in between. The CDR3 DNA follows: TGTGCCAGCAGTGATCGCGGGGGACGGATTAATGAAAAACTGTTTTTT. Translation: CASSDRGGRINEKLFF.

This clone has just one count. The chain recombines TRBV5-1 with TRBJ2-2, with 10 bases identical to TRBD2. Trimming removed 4 bases from V and 2 bases from J; junction bases left unmatched: 5. CDR1 SGHRS and CDR2 YFSETQ come from the germline V gene. This CDR3 is 16 amino acids long. Here the CDR3 reads CASSTRTSGNTGELFF. The CDR3 DNA reads as TGCGCCAGCAGCACCCGGACTAGCGGAAACACCGGGGAGCTGTTTTTT.

The chain links TRBV4-1 to TRBJ1-1, with D uncertain. The V end was cut by 3 bases, the J end by 0 bases, with 14 bases between. CDR3 length: 16 residues. Germline assignment: CDR1 MGHRA and CDR2 YSYEKL. For the CDR3, the DNA is TGCGCCAGCAGCCAGGCTCACGGGTTGATGAACACTGAAGCTTTCTTT. Translated, it gives CASSQAHGLMNTEAFF.

V usage is TRBV5-1 and J usage is TRBJ2-7; weak D call: TRBD1 (6 bases). The ends were cut back, 0 bases at V and 0 bases at J, with 7 bases in the middle. The CDR3 is made up of 14 amino acids. CDR1 is SGHRS and CDR2 is YFSETQ in the germline V gene. This CDR3 is CASSLGDTSYEQYF. DNA for the CDR3: TGCGCCAGCAGCTTGGGGGACACCTCCTACGAGCAGTACTTC.

The chain recombines TRBV18 with TRBJ2-5; D remains ambiguous. V was trimmed by 3 bases and J by 3 bases, leaving 8 bases between them. This CDR3 has 13 amino acids. CDR1 and CDR2 (germline): KGHSH, LQKENI. CDR3 region: CASSPNPEETQYF. The CDR3 bases are TGTGCCAGCTCACCGAACCCGGAAGAGACCCAGTACTTC.

V usage is TRBV9 and J usage is TRBJ1-2; weak D call: TRBD1 (5 bases). CDR1 is SGDLS and CDR2 is YYNGEE in the germline V gene. The V and J ends lost 2 bases and 1 base respectively, with 6 bases between them. The CDR3 is made up of 13 amino acids. The CDR3 coding sequence is TGTGCCAGCAGCGTTGACAGTAACTATGGCTACACCTTC. Translating gives CASSVDSNYGYTF.

The chain employs TRBV7-2 and TRBJ2-2; 7 nucleotides agree with TRBD2. Germline values: CDR1 SGHTA, CDR2 FQGNSA. Trimming cost V 2 bases and J 0 bases; bases outside gene matches: 3. This CDR3 has 16 amino acids. The CDR3 DNA sequence: TGTGCCAGCAGCTTACTAGCGGTGGCGAACACCGGGGAGCTGTTTTTT. Translation gives CASSLLAVANTGELFF.

The chain couples TRBV5-6 to TRBJ1-4; 10 nucleotides line up with TRBD1. The CDR3 has 17 amino acids. Germline CDR1 reads SGHDT; CDR2 reads YYEEEE. Losses at the gene ends were 4 bases for V and 0 bases for J; bases not matched to a gene: 6. In DNA, the CDR3 is TGTGCCAGCAGCCCCGACAGGGGGCGGCCAACTAATGAAAAACTGTTTTTT. Translation: CASSPDRGRPTNEKLFF.

The V call is TRBV6-1, the J call TRBJ2-4; 9 nucleotides match TRBD1. J lost 5 bases, V lost 6 bases, and 8 bases had no gene match. The CDR3 extends over 15 amino acids. CDR1 is MNHNS and CDR2 is SASEGT in the germline V gene. This CDR3 reads CASSTGTGIENIQYF. CDR3 bases: TGTGCCAGCAGCACCGGGACAGGGATCGAAAACATTCAGTACTTC.

This chain links TRBV9 with TRBJ2-7; TRBD1 matches 8 bases. V trimming: 3 bases; J trimming: 8 bases; junction bases outside the gene matches: 10. The CDR3 contains 14 residues. Germline CDR1 SGDLS, CDR2 YYNGEE. The CDR3 DNA is TGTGCCAGCAGCGACCGGGACAGGCTCGGCCAGCAGTACTTC. This gives the protein CASSDRDRLGQQYF.

The genes are TRBV7-8 and TRBJ2-1; D is perhaps TRBD2 (5 bases). The V end was cut by 1 base, the J end by 8 bases, with 24 bases between. Germline CDR1 is SGHVS and CDR2 is FQNEAQ. This CDR3 contains 18 residues. The CDR3 DNA reads as TGTGCCAGCAGCTTAGTTGCCGTTGGACTCTGGGTCCGGCATGAGCAGTTCTTC. Its translation: CASSLVAVGLWVRHEQFF.

The rearrangement joins TRBV28 to TRBJ2-7, with D unresolved. Trimming stripped 5 bases from V and 2 bases from J, with 13 bases between. This CDR3 has 14 amino acids. Germline loops: CDR1 MDHEN, CDR2 SYDVKM. This CDR3 reads CASSVGDSAYEQYF. CDR3 sequence (DNA): TGTGCCAGCAGTGTGGGCGATTCAGCCTACGAGCAGTACTTC.

V is TRBV2 and J is TRBJ1-5, with a possible D match to TRBD1 (6 bases). Germline V gives CDR1 SNHLY, CDR2 FYNNEI. The V gene lost 4 bases and the J gene lost 1 base, with 26 bases spanning the gap. CDR3 size: 20 residues. The CDR3 nucleotides are TGTGCCAGCAGTGCGCTCCCTACGAGGGGGGGATATGCGAGCAATCAGCCCCAGCATTTT. Translation: CASSALPTRGGYASNQPQHF.

In DNA form, the CDR3 reads TGCGCCAGCAGCGCGGGACCACTATCTGGGGCCAACGTCCTGACTTTC. Its translation: CASSAGPLSGANVLTF. V usage is TRBV5-1 and J usage is TRBJ2-6; TRBD2 is a possible D gene (6 bases). The germline V and J ends were trimmed by 4 bases and 1 base, with 12 bases remaining between them. The CDR3 sequence is 16 residues long. Germline values: CDR1 SGHRS, CDR2 YFSETQ.

The chain employs TRBV15 and TRBJ1-5; D perhaps matches TRBD1 (6 bases). V lost 0 bases and J lost 3, with 15 bases in between. The CDR3 runs 17 residues. Germline V gives CDR1 LNHNV, CDR2 YYDKDF (reference sequence). In nucleotides, the CDR3 is TGTGCCACCAGCAGAGACAGGAGCAGGGGAATCAATCAGCCCCAGCATTTT. As protein: CATSRDRSRGINQPQHF.